The T cell receptor (beta chain) described here comes from a study of OX40 agonist ivuxolimab in advanced cancers. Across the whole study: Patients were dosed with the agonistic anti-OX40 (CD134) antibody ivuxolimab. Study-wide findings and caveats: Clonal expansion by week 6 occurred in CD4+ and CD8+ blood T cells (at 0.1 to 3.0 mg/kg). Among some nonresponders, normalized T-cell clonal expansion was also low.

Remarks on this clone: Its antigen is not identified.

Profiled with immunoSEQ multiplex PCR; TCRdb holds only in-frame clones, not every one. This table holds around 60,000 clones, about 93% found once. This TCR was sampled from an adult with an advanced solid tumor such as melanoma, head and neck, liver or kidney cancer. This material consisted of CD4+ or CD8+ T cells sorted from blood, taken in a trial of the OX40 agonist ivuxolimab.

CDR3 amino acids: CASSVGGLAGPFNEQFF. CDR3 sequence (DNA): TGTGCCAGCAGCGTAGGTGGTCTAGCGGGCCCTTTCAATGAGCAGTTCTTC. This rearrangement joins TRBV9 to TRBJ2-1, with 8 bases matching TRBD2. The CDR3 has 17 residues. Germline V gene data show CDR1 as SGDLS and CDR2 as YYNGEE. The trim removed 0 bases at V and 6 bases at J, leaving 11 bases unmatched.